These T cell receptor beta chains were read from a single sample in a study of T-cell memory formation after mild COVID-19. MiXCR was run by TCRdb on the 5' RACE reads, yielding one entry per CDR3 protein. This sample carries around 310,000 distinct CDR3 sequences, roughly 19% of them seen once, and the ten largest clones take 21%. The sequenced sample was PBMCs or a T cell subset sorted from them (not recorded which). These receptors were collected from a man between 18 and 29 years old who had mild COVID-19 (a few samples of this study predate the infection). Cell type and time point are not known. CDR3s include the opening cysteine and the closing phenylalanine or tryptophan. The order of the fields is D gene, clone size, V gene, J gene, CDR3 protein, CDR3 DNA. A D gene is named only where the DNA matches it firmly. The listing skips clone size in some rows; elsewhere it reads once, few, many or a size class.

.,once,TRBV7-2,TRBJ1-6,CASSLASRVEGSPLHF,TGTGCCAGCAGTCTGGCTTCTAGGGTAGAAGGTTCACCCCTCCACTTT
.,.,TRBV12-3/TRBV12-4,TRBJ2-2,CASRSIGGTGELFF,TGTGCCAGCAGATCGATTGGGGGCACCGGGGAGCTGTTTTTT
.,.,TRBV7-9,TRBJ1-2,CASSLQVSFGYTF,TGTGCCAGCAGCTTACAGGTTTCGTTTGGCTACACCTTC
.,.,TRBV6-2/TRBV6-3,TRBJ2-7,CASTLWPEYSYEQYF,TGTGCCAGCACCCTTTGGCCGGAATACTCCTACGAGCAGTACTTC
.,few,TRBV27,TRBJ2-2,CASTRAFTGELFF,TGTGCCAGCACCAGGGCGTTCACCGGGGAGCTGTTTTTT
TRBD1,.,TRBV4-2,TRBJ1-1,CASSQLVTGAMNTEAFF,TGTGCCAGCAGCCAACTTGTCACAGGGGCGATGAACACTGAAGCTTTCTTT
.,many,TRBV12-3/TRBV12-4,TRBJ1-1,CASSPWGVNTEAFF,TGTGCCAGCAGTCCATGGGGGGTGAACACTGAAGCTTTCTTT
.,many,TRBV18,TRBJ2-5,CASSPGAEETQYF,TGTGCCAGCAGTCCAGGGGCAGAAGAGACCCAGTACTTC
TRBD2,.,TRBV20-1,TRBJ2-7,CSARDGTRGSEQYF,TGCAGTGCTAGAGACGGGACTAGAGGTTCCGAGCAGTACTTC
.,few,TRBV5-1,TRBJ2-2,CASSLGAAGTGELFF,TGCGCCAGCAGCTTGGGCGCGGCGGGGACCGGGGAGCTGTTTTTT
TRBD1,.,TRBV18,TRBJ2-7,CASSPALRGGLYEQYF,TGTGCCAGCTCACCCGCCTTGAGAGGGGGCCTGTACGAGCAGTACTTC
.,few,TRBV7-2,TRBJ2-2,CASSRGLTNTGELFF,TGTGCCAGCAGCCGAGGCCTAACGAACACCGGGGAGCTGTTTTTT
TRBD1,.,TRBV5-4,TRBJ2-5,CASSLRQGVFATQYF,TGTGCCAGCAGCTTGAGACAGGGGGTGTTTGCGACCCAGTACTTC
.,few,TRBV9,TRBJ2-7,CASSVGPANEQYF,TGTGCCAGCAGCGTAGGTCCGGCGAACGAGCAGTACTTC
.,.,TRBV20-1,TRBJ2-3,CSANRPSTDTQYF,TGCAGTGCTAACAGGCCAAGCACAGATACGCAGTATTTT
.,few,TRBV12-3/TRBV12-4,TRBJ2-1,CASSITGIRSEQFF,TGTGCCAGCAGTATCACAGGGATTCGAAGTGAGCAGTTCTTC
.,.,TRBV7-2,TRBJ1-5,CASSWRGGDQPQHF,TGTGCCAGCAGCTGGCGGGGAGGTGATCAGCCCCAGCATTTT
TRBD1,few,TRBV5-1,TRBJ1-1,CASSYQWTGNTNTEAFF,TGCGCCAGCAGCTATCAATGGACAGGCAACACGAACACTGAAGCTTTCTTT
.,.,TRBV7-9,TRBJ2-1,CASSSLSAAEQFF,TGTGCCAGCAGCTCCCTCTCCGCCGCGGAGCAGTTCTTC
.,.,TRBV7-2,TRBJ2-3,CASSTVVGTDTQYF,TGTGCCAGCAGCACTGTCGTGGGAACAGATACGCAGTATTTT
TRBD2,.,TRBV7-2,TRBJ2-2,CASTFGGGASGELFF,TGTGCCAGCACGTTCGGCGGGGGGGCCTCCGGGGAGCTGTTTTTT
.,few,TRBV3-1,TRBJ1-1,CASSSRDGNTEAFF,TGTGCCAGCAGCTCCCGGGACGGGAACACTGAAGCTTTCTTT
TRBD2,few,TRBV20-1,TRBJ2-5,CSAPAGGRGETQYF,TGCAGTGCTCCAGCGGGGGGGCGAGGGGAGACCCAGTACTTC
TRBD2,few,TRBV20-1,TRBJ2-3,CSASAASGTDTQYF,TGCAGTGCTAGTGCGGCTAGCGGAACAGATACGCAGTATTTT
TRBD2,.,TRBV4-2,TRBJ2-7,CASSQDRGGNSYEQYF,TGTGCCAGCAGCCAAGATCGGGGGGGGAATTCCTACGAGCAGTACTTC